There are a few counts of the clone carrying this T cell receptor beta chain. Its cognate antigen is unknown. These data originate in a study of vaccination and CD4 T cells after COVID-19. Study observations and caveats: Within the convalescent patients, a median about 89% of the SARS-CoV-2-reactive clones were ones that appeared only post-vaccination. From a median of about 20 to 40, SARS-CoV-2-reactive clonotypes increased, though not significantly. The authors studied relatively few convalescent patients and analyzed no early post-infection timepoints.

Trimming pared 6 bases from V and 1 base from J, leaving 18 bases between. CDR1 and CDR2 from the germline V gene are KGHSH and LQKENI. This CDR3 spans 16 amino acids. With the Oncomine TCR Beta short-read assay, DNA from cultured CD4+ T cells was sequenced. In TCRdb, the PCR reads were re-called with MiXCR into one record per CDR3 protein. The sample has about 18,000 distinct CDR3 sequences, 45% to 50% seen once; the top ten hold about 18%. Documented treatment: roughly 10-day PBMC culture with coronavirus spike peptide pools or control peptides (ViraFEST assay). The rearrangement links TRBV18 to TRBJ1-1, with D possibly matching TRBD1 (6 bases). This receptor was taken from a human donor who received a COVID-19 vaccine. Sequenced material: CD4+ T cells from blood, cultured in vitro, taken before SARS-CoV-2 vaccination. CDR3 DNA sequence: TGTGCCAGCTCGCCCAGCTACGGGACACAGAACACTGAAGCTTTCTTT. Translation gives CASSPSYGTQNTEAFF.